This T cell receptor beta chain was sequenced for a study of T cell responses to AZD1222 COVID-19 vaccine (dated by TCRdb to the early 2020s). Regarding the study in general: AZD1222 recipients with second doses at about 4 weeks or about 12 weeks were pooled, because spike-specific TCR depth and breadth did not differ between schedules. TCR sequencing was performed for approximately 240 trial participants, of whom about 210 were given two doses of AZD1222 and around 26 were given two doses of MenACWY control vaccine. Trial participants were enrolled by age into 18-55, 56-69 and 70-plus year subgroups, with about 150, 28 and 57 TCR-sequenced participants respectively. The investigation overall reported the following: Because no day 14 peak-response samples were available, repertoires were characterized only after the peak T cell response. Nearly half of unique spike-specific TCRs reportedly recognized epitopes outside regions mutated in the B.1.351 and B.1.1.7 variants. Most participants were white British and females outnumbered males, and the authors suggested that clonal diversity may have been underestimated. After two AZD1222 doses, both the breadth and the depth of spike-specific TCRs were significantly higher than at day 0 and than in MenACWY recipients. Only a handful of AZD1222 recipients were SARS-CoV-2 seropositive at baseline, limiting conclusions about previously exposed vaccinees. Vaccine-associated CD4 TCRs spanned the whole spike protein, with dominant responses in regions 160-218 and 743-854. In the small 56-69-year group, the increase in depth fell short of significance, most likely because of low power.

The CDR3 regions of human TCRbeta chains were analyzed by immunosequencing. Per the authors' processing: TCRs in the repertoires were matched against a reference library of SARS-CoV-2-specific TCRs that had been generated with the MIRA antigen-specificity platform. Breadth meant the fraction of unique TCRs that were SARS-CoV-2-associated, whereas depth meant the fraction of total T cells that were SARS-CoV-2-associated. Using the MIRA data, each spike-specific TCR was mapped to the spike region that the TCR reacts to and placed in a CD4 or CD8 class. Log10-transformed breadth and depth values were compared by one-way ANOVA with Sidak's multiple comparisons tests. TCRdb took over this immuneACCESS table, retaining in-frame rearrangements with V and J assigned. Such tables are incomplete; in checked studies, under half of the missing clones stem from an unresolved V gene, and the remainder is unexplained. That table supplies the V and J calls and clone size; D and trimming were determined from the DNA. Within this sample are 200,000 or so clones, with almost 95% of them counted one time only. The ten largest clones represent roughly 10% of the sample.

As to this clone: No antigen is known for it. No much larger clonotype is one base removed from it; base qualities were not supplied.

CDR1 and CDR2 were assigned from the germline V gene as KGHDR and SFDVKD. From its cysteine to its phenylalanine, the CDR3 spans 12 amino acids. The kept DNA is CDR3 alone, 36 bases in frame from the first base. The germline V and J ends show losses of 10 bases and 2 bases respectively, and no gene match explains 1 base of the junction. According to the study, the label for this sample's time point signals: baseline before first vaccination. Vaccinee samples came from UK trials COV001 and COV002, including a single-blind randomized controlled phase 2/3 trial of AZD1222 (ChAdOx1 nCoV-19) in healthy adults. Trial participant PBMC samples were collected at day 0 and day 28 after the second dose for TCRbeta chain sequencing.

Specimen: peripheral blood, collected on day 0 of AZD1222 vaccination. The rearrangement joined TRBV24-1 to TRBJ2-3; a stretch of 8 junction bases matches TRBD2. This clonotype originated in an adult in good health. The CDR3 region reads CATRGVTDTQYF. The DNA sequence is TGTGCCACGCGGGGGGTCACAGATACGCAGTATTTT.